This T cell receptor (beta chain) is from a study of cytomegalovirus exposure and HLA in healthy donors. To note about this clone: The same CDR3 arises from other DNA sequences in this sample as well.

Profiled with immunoSEQ multiplex PCR; TCRdb holds only in-frame clones, not every one. In the table there are about 250,000 clones, over 75% of which are singletons. In germline, CDR1 is KGHSH, CDR2 LQKENI. V gave up 2 bases and J gave up 2 bases, with 7 bases separating them. CDR3 size: 14 residues. The sequence was obtained from a man in his late teens or twenties in good health and CMV-seropositive. The chain is built from TRBV18 and TRBJ1-5; no reliable D call. Input material: PBMCs. In DNA, the CDR3 is TGTGCCAGCTCACCAACGGGTGGCAATCAGCCCCAGCATTTT. Its translation is CASSPTGGNQPQHF.